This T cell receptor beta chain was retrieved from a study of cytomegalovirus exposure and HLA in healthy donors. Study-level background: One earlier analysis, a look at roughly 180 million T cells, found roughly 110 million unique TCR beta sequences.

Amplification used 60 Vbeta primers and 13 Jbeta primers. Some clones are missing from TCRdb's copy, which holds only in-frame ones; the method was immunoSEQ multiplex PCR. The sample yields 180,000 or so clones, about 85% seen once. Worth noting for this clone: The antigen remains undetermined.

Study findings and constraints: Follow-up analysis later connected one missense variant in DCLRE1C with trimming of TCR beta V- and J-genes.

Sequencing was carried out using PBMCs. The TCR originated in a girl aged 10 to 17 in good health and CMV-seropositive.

CDR3 loop: CATRGQGNTEAFF. As DNA, the CDR3 is TGTGCCACCAGAGGACAGGGTAACACTGAAGCTTTCTTT. The chain uses TRBV27 and TRBJ1-1; 8 bases are a match to TRBD1. Germline V gene data show CDR1 as MNHEY and CDR2 as SMNVEV (reference sequence). The trim removed 10 bases at V and 2 bases at J, leaving 6 bases unmatched. This CDR3 is 13 amino acids long.